These T cell receptor beta chains were read from a single sample in a study of T cell repertoires in cytomegalovirus infection. No antigen has been assigned to these receptors. TCRdb processed the reads anew with MiXCR; each CDR3 protein has one entry. The sample lists tens of thousands of distinct CDR3 sequences; 20% to 25% were seen once. The material sequenced was CD8+ T cells from cultured PBMCs, taken from culture after CMV antigen stimulation. Receptors originate from a human donor in good health (CMV status not recorded). Some clones in this sample may be carry-over from other donors' samples. CDR3s include the opening cysteine and the closing phenylalanine or tryptophan. Fields, in order: J gene, clone size, V gene, D gene, CDR3 DNA, CDR3 protein. The D gene is left open where the match is weak. Size tells how often a clone was seen (once, few, many) or the class of an expanded clone, and some rows leave it out.

TRBJ1-6 | NA | TRBV20-1 | NA | TGCAGTGCTAGAGATAGCGGCACGAGCTCCTATAATTCACCCCTCCACTTT | CSARDSGTSSYNSPLHF
TRBJ2-1 | few | TRBV27 | NA | TGTGCCAGCAATAGGGGCAGGGTGTCGGGCAATGAGCAGTTCTTC | CASNRGRVSGNEQFF
TRBJ2-5 | NA | TRBV23-1 | TRBD1 | TGCGCCAGCAGTCAATCGGAGCTGGAACAGGGGGAAGAGACCCAGTACTTC | CASSQSELEQGEETQYF
TRBJ2-5 | few | TRBV7-9 | NA | TGTGCCAGCAGCTCCTGGGGGCACCAAGAGACCCAGTACTTC | CASSSWGHQETQYF
TRBJ2-7 | many | TRBV7-9 | TRBD2 | TGTGCCAGCAGCTTAGCAATTGGGACTAGCGGGACGAGAAGTTTAACCTACGAGCAGTACTTC | CASSLAIGTSGTRSLTYEQYF
TRBJ1-1 | many | TRBV7-9 | TRBD1 | TGTGCCAGCAGCCCGCCAGGGGGACAGACGAACACTGAAGCTTTCTTT | CASSPPGGQTNTEAFF
TRBJ1-5 | NA | TRBV6-2/TRBV6-3 | NA | TGTGCCATCGGGACTAGGGACAATCAGCCCCAGCATTTT | CAIGTRDNQPQHF
TRBJ2-1 | NA | TRBV20-1 | NA | TGCAGTGCTAGAGATCTCCGGGGAAGAAACAATGAGCAGTTCTTC | CSARDLRGRNNEQFF
TRBJ1-1 | few | TRBV9 | NA | TGTGCCAGCAGCGTAGAGGGGAGAATCAACACTGAAGCTTTCTTT | CASSVEGRINTEAFF
TRBJ1-3 | few | TRBV6-5 | NA | TGTGCCAGCAGTTTCGGTCCCCACTCTGGAAACACCATATATTTT | CASSFGPHSGNTIYF
TRBJ2-7 | NA | TRBV7-6 | NA | TGTGCCAGCAGCCACGGACGGGCCTACGAGCAGTACTTC | CASSHGRAYEQYF
TRBJ2-1 | few | TRBV7-3 | TRBD2 | TGTGCCAGCAGCACTAGCGGGAGGAACAATGAGCAGTTCTTC | CASSTSGRNNEQFF
TRBJ2-5 | few | TRBV7-2 | TRBD2 | TGTGCCAGCAGCTCAATTTTGGGCGGGGGGACGGGGTGGGAGACCCAGTACTTC | CASSSILGGGTGWETQYF
TRBJ1-1 | NA | TRBV7-9 | NA | TGTGCCAGCAGCCCGACGGTCGGGGGAACTGAAGCTTTCTTT | CASSPTVGGTEAFF
TRBJ2-5 | NA | TRBV12-3/TRBV12-4 | NA | TGTGCCAGCAGTTTTAGGGGGGCTTGGGAGACCCAGTACTTC | CASSFRGAWETQYF
TRBJ1-1 | few | TRBV5-6 | TRBD1 | TGTGCCAGCAGCTCGCAGACAGGGACCATGAACACTGAAGCTTTCTTT | CASSSQTGTMNTEAFF
TRBJ1-1 | few | TRBV6-5 | NA | TGTGCCAGCAGTTACGGAGGGAAGAACACTGAAGCTTTCTTT | CASSYGGKNTEAFF
TRBJ2-7 | NA | TRBV6-2/TRBV6-3 | NA | TGTGCCAGCATGGTCCCTCGGGGGCCCTCCGCCTACGAGCAGTACTTC | CASMVPRGPSAYEQYF
TRBJ1-5 | NA | TRBV7-2 | NA | TGTGCCAGCAGCTTAGACAGAAATCAGCCCCAGCATTTT | CASSLDRNQPQHF
TRBJ2-7 | few | TRBV25-1 | TRBD2 | TGTGCCAGCAGTGAGGGACTAGAGGCCTACGAGCAGTACTTC | CASSEGLEAYEQYF
TRBJ2-7 | few | TRBV7-6 | NA | TGTGCCAGCAGCTTAGGGACAAATCCCTACGAGCAGTACTTC | CASSLGTNPYEQYF
TRBJ2-7 | NA | TRBV7-6 | TRBD1 | TGTGCCAGCAGCCGAGGGGCAGGGGGCAGTTACGAGCAGTACTTC | CASSRGAGGSYEQYF
TRBJ1-3 | few | TRBV7-8 | NA | TGTGCCAGCAGCTTACTCTTCGGTGACTCTGGAAACACCATATGTTTT | CASSLLFGDSGNTICF
TRBJ2-1 | many | TRBV6-2/TRBV6-3 | NA | TGTGCCAGCAGTAGGATGGTCCGTCTTGGGACCTTCAGCTCCTACAATGAGCAGTTCTTC | CASSRMVRLGTFSSYNEQFF
TRBJ2-2 | NA | TRBV7-6 | NA | TGTGCCAGCAGCTTAGACCAGGGCTACACCGGGGAGCTGTTTTTT | CASSLDQGYTGELFF
TRBJ2-1 | few | TRBV28 | TRBD2 | TGTGCCAGCAGTTGGACTAGAGCGAGGGCGCAGTTCTTC | CASSWTRARAQFF
TRBJ2-7 | few | TRBV28 | NA | TGTGCCAGCAGCCTGCACAGGGCAGAGCAGTACTTC | CASSLHRAEQYF
TRBJ2-1 | NA | TRBV6-5 | NA | TGTGCCAGCCGACTAGGGGGGGGTGAGCAGTTCTTC | CASRLGGGEQFF
TRBJ2-5 | few | TRBV6-2/TRBV6-3 | TRBD2 | TGTGCCAGCAGTTACGTCGCTAGCGGGTTCCAAGAGACCCAGTACTTC | CASSYVASGFQETQYF
TRBJ1-2 | NA | TRBV20-1 | NA | TGCAGTGCTCGGGGTGCAGGGGCTAACTATGGCTACACCTTC | CSARGAGANYGYTF
TRBJ2-2 | few | TRBV12-3/TRBV12-4 | TRBD1 | TGTGCCAGCAGTTCAGGGGGACCCGGGGAGCTGTTTTTT | CASSSGGPGELFF
TRBJ2-2 | NA | TRBV6-2/TRBV6-3 | NA | TGTGCCAGCACCCAGATTCGCACCGGGGAGCTGTTTTTT | CASTQIRTGELFF
TRBJ2-2 | once | TRBV7-3 | TRBD2 | TGTGCCAGCAGCCCCGCGGGGGGAAGCAGGACCGGGGAGCTGTTTTTT | CASSPAGGSRTGELFF
TRBJ2-7 | few | TRBV6-1 | TRBD1 | TGTGCCAGCAGTGAAGGTCAGGGGGCCGCATACGAGCAGTACTTC | CASSEGQGAAYEQYF
TRBJ2-4 | NA | TRBV28 | NA | TGTGCCAGCAGTCCATCGGGCATGTGGAACATTCAGTACTTC | CASSPSGMWNIQYF
TRBJ1-1 | NA | TRBV28 | TRBD1 | TGTGCCAGCAGTTTTAGACAGGGGAACACTGAAGCTTTCTTT | CASSFRQGNTEAFF
TRBJ2-1 | NA | TRBV7-3 | TRBD2 | TGTGCCAGCAGCCCGCGGGAGGGCCCAGTGTATGAGCAGTTCTTC | CASSPREGPVYEQFF
TRBJ1-6 | few | TRBV20-1 | NA | TGCAGTGCTAGAAGTTGGCAGGAACATTCACCCCTCCACTTT | CSARSWQEHSPLHF
TRBJ2-7 | NA | TRBV20-1 | NA | TGCAGTGCTAGACCGACTAGTATGAATCCCTACGAGCAGTACTTC | CSARPTSMNPYEQYF
TRBJ1-2 | few | TRBV4-1 | NA | TGCGCCAGCAGCCAAGGGTGGGGTCGTAACTATGGCTACACCTTC | CASSQGWGRNYGYTF
TRBJ1-3 | few | TRBV7-6 | NA | TGTGCCAGCAGCTTAGCGGGGACACGAAACACCATATATTTT | CASSLAGTRNTIYF
TRBJ2-7 | few | TRBV7-2 | NA | TGTGCCAGCAGCTTACGCGTACTTGAGTTCGAGCAGTACTTC | CASSLRVLEFEQYF
TRBJ1-2 | NA | TRBV7-2 | NA | TGTGCCAGCAGCTCAGCCGCCGGCCAGCCGCGATATGGCTACACCTTC | CASSSAAGQPRYGYTF
TRBJ1-1 | few | TRBV7-6 | TRBD1 | TGTGCCAGCAGCTTGACAGGGGGTAACACTGAAGCTTTCTTT | CASSLTGGNTEAFF
TRBJ2-2 | few | TRBV7-3 | TRBD1 | TGTGCCAGCAGCCCGACAGGGACCACCGGGGAGCTGTTTTTT | CASSPTGTTGELFF
TRBJ2-7 | NA | TRBV7-9 | NA | TGTGCCAGCAAGGGCGGATACGAGCAGTACTTC | CASKGGYEQYF
TRBJ2-3 | NA | TRBV7-8 | TRBD2 | TGTGCCAGCGTCGAGGGGAGGGGCGCAGATACGCAGTATTTT | CASVEGRGADTQYF
TRBJ1-2 | NA | TRBV6-5 | NA | TGTGCCAGCAGGGACGGTACGCGGGATTGGGGCTACACCTTC | CASRDGTRDWGYTF
TRBJ2-3 | NA | TRBV12-3/TRBV12-4 | TRBD2 | TGTGCCAGCAGTTTCCTGACTAGCGGGAGAAGGGGCACAGATACGCAGTATTTT | CASSFLTSGRRGTDTQYF
TRBJ2-1 | few | TRBV6-4 | NA | TGTGCCAGCAGCCAAGAGGGGGGAATGTCCTACAATGAGCAGTTCTTC | CASSQEGGMSYNEQFF
TRBJ2-7 | few | TRBV7-9 | TRBD2 | TGTGCCAGCAGCCTGACTAGCGCCTACGAGCAGTACTTC | CASSLTSAYEQYF
TRBJ2-2 | NA | TRBV5-4 | TRBD2 | TGTGCCAGCAGTCCCGAGGGAGGGCGGACCGGGGAGCTGTTTTTT | CASSPEGGRTGELFF
TRBJ2-2 | NA | TRBV7-8 | NA | TGTGCCACACGCCGGGTCGCGAACACCGGGGAGCTGTTTTTT | CATRRVANTGELFF
TRBJ2-1 | many | TRBV7-2 | TRBD2 | TGTGCCAGCAGCTTAGTAGCGGGGGGCTACAATGAGCAGTTCTTC | CASSLVAGGYNEQFF